This section outlines one TCR beta chain sequence together with its context. This record belongs to a study of blood T cell repertoires in COVID-19. Sequencing was performed with immunoSEQ multiplex PCR; in TCRdb, only in-frame clones are kept and a portion is missing. This sample carries 150,000 to 200,000 clones, more than 75% of them seen once, and the ten largest clones take approximately 4%. This CDR3 has 15 residues. V was shortened by 7 bases and J by 4 bases, with 20 bases between the two germline ends. CDR1 is MDHEN and CDR2 is SYDVKM in the germline V gene. This rearrangement joins TRBV28 to TRBJ2-7; D is possibly TRBD1 (7 bases). The sample was peripheral blood. The source is a human donor in a cohort sampled during active COVID-19. The CDR3 DNA follows: TGTGCCAGCAAAGGAGGGACAGCTCTCCGGTACGAGCAGTACTTC. It yields the protein CASKGGTALRYEQYF.